This T cell receptor beta chain was sequenced during a study of shared clonotypes between healthy human individuals. Study at large: In total, the donors were two women and a few men aged 18 to 49. Each donor had three CD4 naive, three CD4 memory, two CD8 naive and one CD8 memory plate.

As defined, naive CD8 cells were CD45RO-negative and positively selected for CCR7, with terminally differentiated effector memory CD45RA+ cells excluded. Germline V gives CDR1 MDHEN, CDR2 SYDVKM. This CDR3 contains 14 residues. The V end was cut by 5 bases, the J end by 5 bases, with 16 bases between. Sorted-subset replicate PCRs used 200 ng of genomic DNA. This amount corresponded to approximately 30,000 T cell genomes. Profiling relied on immunoSEQ multiplex PCR, and the TCRdb table lists in-frame clones only, not all of them. The sample yields 2 million or so clones, approximately 94% seen once. What was sequenced was naive CD8+ T cells sorted from blood. This clonotype was sampled from a young man in good health. V gene TRBV28 combines with J gene TRBJ2-7; no definite D call. The CDR3 protein is CASSAVGSRDEQYF. The CDR3 DNA reads as TGTGCCAGCAGTGCCGTGGGGTCTAGGGACGAGCAGTACTTC.